The present entry profiles one TCR beta chain with its context. Its antigen is unknown. TCRdb keeps only in-frame clones here, not all; method: immunoSEQ multiplex PCR. The table lists 700,000 to 950,000 clones, about 96% of them singletons. CD45RO-negative cells were positively selected for CCR7, leaving out terminally differentiated effector memory CD45RA+ cells. The data were taken from a study of shared clonotypes between healthy human individuals. Findings of the study overall: Though the depth was large, rarefaction showed that sorted-subset sequencing was incomplete. Limited genetic and exposure-history diversity came from having few donors.

This CDR3 has 16 residues. In germline, CDR1 is SEHNR, CDR2 FQNEAQ (reference sequence). The V segment lost 4 bases and the J segment 7 bases; nucleotides outside the gene matches: 8. This sequence joins TRBV7-9 and TRBJ2-7; 15 bases match TRBD2. The sample comprised naive CD8+ T cells sorted from blood. The TCR comes from a man aged 25-45 years in good health. The CDR3 spells CASSSRTSGRAGEQYF. The CDR3 coding sequence is TGTGCCAGCAGCTCCAGGACTAGCGGGAGGGCTGGGGAGCAGTACTTC.